This entry features one T cell receptor beta chain sequence. This specimen belongs to a study of T cell responses to AZD1222 COVID-19 vaccine. Study at large: Analysis merged second doses at about 4 or about 12 weeks.

The method was immunoSEQ multiplex PCR; TCRdb's version includes in-frame clones alone and lacks a portion of them. The sample shows some 150,000 clones, 94% of them seen only once. Trimming at V came to 2 bases and at J to 4 bases, leaving 9 bases not matched to a gene. The CDR3 has 15 amino acids. The germline gives CDR1 GTSNPN, CDR2 SVGIG (reference sequence). This clonotype was obtained from an adult in good health. The sequenced sample was peripheral blood, obtained on day 0 of AZD1222 vaccination. The chain links TRBV30 to TRBJ1-1, with 8 bases that match TRBD1. The DNA for the CDR3 is TGTGCCTGGAGTCTGGTGGGACAGGCAGGCACTGAAGCTTTCTTT. It encodes CAWSLVGQAGTEAFF.